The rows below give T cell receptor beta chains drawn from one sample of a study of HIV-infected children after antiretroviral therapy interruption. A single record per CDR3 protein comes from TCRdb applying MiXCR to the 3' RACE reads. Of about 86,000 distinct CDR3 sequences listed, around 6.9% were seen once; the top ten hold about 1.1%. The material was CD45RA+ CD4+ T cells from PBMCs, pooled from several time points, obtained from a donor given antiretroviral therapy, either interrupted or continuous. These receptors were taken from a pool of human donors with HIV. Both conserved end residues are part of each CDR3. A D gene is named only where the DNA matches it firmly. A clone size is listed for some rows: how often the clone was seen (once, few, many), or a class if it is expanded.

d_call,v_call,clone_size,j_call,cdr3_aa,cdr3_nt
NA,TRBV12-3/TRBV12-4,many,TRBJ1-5,CASSLGGVINQPQHF,TGTGCCAGCAGTTTGGGCGGGGTTATCAATCAGCCCCAGCATTTT
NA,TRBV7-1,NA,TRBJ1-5,CASSPYGQPQHF,TGTGCCAGCAGCCCTTACGGCCAGCCCCAGCATTTT
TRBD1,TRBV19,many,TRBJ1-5,CASSSDRGNQPQHF,TGTGCCAGTAGCTCAGACAGGGGAAATCAGCCCCAGCATTTT
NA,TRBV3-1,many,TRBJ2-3,CASSQEGRFSTDTQYF,TGTGCCAGCAGCCAAGAGGGCAGGTTCAGCACAGATACGCAGTATTTT
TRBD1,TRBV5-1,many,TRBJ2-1,CASSRQGQVNEQFF,TGCGCCAGCAGCCGACAGGGACAGGTCAATGAGCAGTTCTTC
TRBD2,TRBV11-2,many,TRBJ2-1,CASSSRGGTGGNEQFF,TGTGCCAGCAGCTCCCGTGGAGGAACGGGAGGCAATGAGCAGTTCTTC
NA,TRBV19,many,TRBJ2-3,CASIEGHAADTQYF,TGTGCCAGTATAGAGGGGCACGCGGCAGATACGCAGTATTTT
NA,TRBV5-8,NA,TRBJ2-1,CASSLRNLYNEQFF,TGTGCCAGCAGCTTGAGGAACTTGTACAATGAGCAGTTCTTC
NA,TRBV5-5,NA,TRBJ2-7,CASSFGTTRSEQYF,TGTGCCAGCAGCTTCGGGACAACCCGGAGCGAGCAGTACTTC
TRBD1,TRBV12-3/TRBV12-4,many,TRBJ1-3,CASSFFPGQVYF,TGTGCCAGCAGTTTTTTCCCGGGACAGGTGTATTTT
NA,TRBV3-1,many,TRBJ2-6,CASSQEMRPTGLNSGANVLTF,TGTGCCAGCAGCCAAGAAATGCGCCCGACAGGCCTCAACTCTGGGGCCAACGTCCTGACTTTC
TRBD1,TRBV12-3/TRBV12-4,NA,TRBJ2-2,CASRYDRDNTGELFF,TGTGCCAGCAGATATGACAGGGATAACACCGGGGAGCTGTTTTTT
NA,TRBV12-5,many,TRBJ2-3,CASGGVVDTQYF,TGTGCTAGTGGTGGGGTAGTCGATACGCAGTATTTT
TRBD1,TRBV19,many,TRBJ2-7,CASSIAPGQGYEQYF,TGTGCCAGTAGTATAGCGCCGGGACAGGGCTACGAGCAGTACTTC
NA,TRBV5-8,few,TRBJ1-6,CASSLYLPNSPLHF,TGTGCCAGCAGCTTATACCTTCCCAATTCACCCCTCCACTTT
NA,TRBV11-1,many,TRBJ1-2,CASSLISYGYTF,TGTGCCAGCAGCTTAATTTCTTATGGCTACACCTTC
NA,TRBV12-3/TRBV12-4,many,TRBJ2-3,CASSLTGTWGTDTQYF,TGTGCCAGCAGTTTAACTGGGACCTGGGGCACAGATACGCAGTATTTT
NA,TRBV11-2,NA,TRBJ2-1,CASEGRGSYNEQFF,TGTGCCTCTGAGGGGCGCGGCTCCTACAATGAGCAGTTCTTC
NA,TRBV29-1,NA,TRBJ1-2,CSVDGVAGGYTF,TGCAGCGTTGATGGAGTAGCGGGTGGCTACACCTTC
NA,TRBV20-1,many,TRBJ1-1,CSAPSETEAFF,TGCAGTGCTCCGTCAGAGACTGAAGCTTTCTTT
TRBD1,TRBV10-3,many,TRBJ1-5,CAISEGAGGASNQPQHF,TGTGCCATCAGTGAAGGGGCAGGGGGCGCATCCAATCAGCCCCAGCATTTT
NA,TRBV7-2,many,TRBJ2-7,CASSLVSRGAYEQYF,TGTGCCAGCAGCTTAGTTTCCAGGGGAGCCTACGAGCAGTACTTC
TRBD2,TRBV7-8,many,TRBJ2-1,CASSLPVFGTSGKNEQFF,TGTGCCAGCAGCTTACCGGTTTTCGGGACTAGCGGGAAAAATGAGCAGTTCTTC
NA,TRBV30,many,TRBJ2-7,CAWGTSYEQYF,TGTGCCTGGGGGACCTCCTACGAGCAGTACTTC
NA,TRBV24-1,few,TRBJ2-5,CATGKSGPGEETQYF,TGTGCCACCGGGAAGAGCGGGCCGGGGGAAGAGACCCAGTACTTC
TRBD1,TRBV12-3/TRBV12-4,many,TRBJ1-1,CASRPGTGDVNTEAFF,TGTGCCAGCAGACCGGGGACAGGGGACGTGAACACTGAAGCTTTCTTT
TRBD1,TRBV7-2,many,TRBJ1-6,CASSPDRGSPLHF,TGTGCCAGCAGCCCTGACAGGGGCTCACCCCTCCACTTT
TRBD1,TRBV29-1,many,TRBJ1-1,CSVYRGVMNTEAFF,TGCAGCGTTTACAGGGGAGTTATGAACACTGAAGCTTTCTTT
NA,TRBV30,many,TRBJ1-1,CACSLWLDTEAFF,TGTGCCTGCTCACTTTGGCTCGACACTGAAGCTTTCTTT
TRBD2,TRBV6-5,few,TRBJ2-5,CASSYLSSGGLETQYF,TGTGCCAGCAGTTACCTGTCTAGCGGGGGACTGGAGACCCAGTACTTC
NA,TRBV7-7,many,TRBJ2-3,CASSLDQGNTQYF,TGTGCTAGCAGCCTGGACCAGGGAAATACGCAGTATTTT
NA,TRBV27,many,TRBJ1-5,CAKRSRQGAHF,TGTGCCAAAAGATCGAGGCAGGGCGCTCATTTT
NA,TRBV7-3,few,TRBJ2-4,CASSFLSEKTGDLAKNIQYF,TGTGCCAGCAGCTTCCTGTCTGAGAAAACAGGTGACCTAGCCAAAAACATTCAGTACTTC
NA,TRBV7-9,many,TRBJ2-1,CASSLGGVAYNEQFF,TGTGCCAGCAGCTTAGGAGGGGTAGCCTACAATGAGCAGTTCTTC
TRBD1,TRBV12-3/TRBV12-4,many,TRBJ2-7,CASSFDRGHEYEQYF,TGTGCCAGCAGTTTCGACAGGGGGCATGAGTACGAGCAGTACTTC
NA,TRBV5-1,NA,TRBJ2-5,CASSELETQYF,TGCGCCAGCAGCGAGCTGGAGACCCAGTACTTC
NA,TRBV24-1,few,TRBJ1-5,CATSRGGRERNQPQHF,TGTGCCACCAGTAGGGGGGGCAGGGAAAGGAATCAGCCCCAGCATTTT
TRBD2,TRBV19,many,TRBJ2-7,CASSPRTSSYEQYF,TGTGCCAGTAGTCCCCGGACTAGCTCCTACGAGCAGTACTTC
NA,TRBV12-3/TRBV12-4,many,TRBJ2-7,CASRTSHASYEQYF,TGTGCCAGCAGGACGTCTCACGCGTCCTACGAGCAGTACTTC
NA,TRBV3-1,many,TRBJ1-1,CASSTEPLGFFGAFF,TGTGCCAGCAGTACAGAACCACTGGGTTTCTTCGGAGCTTTCTTT
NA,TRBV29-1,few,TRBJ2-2,CSVATSTGELFF,TGCAGCGTTGCCACAAGCACCGGGGAGCTGTTTTTT
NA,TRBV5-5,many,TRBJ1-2,CASSPGTASNYGYTF,TGTGCCAGCAGCCCCGGGACGGCTTCGAACTATGGCTACACCTTC
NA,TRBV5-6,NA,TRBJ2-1,CASSLSPGLYNEQFF,TGTGCCAGCAGCTTGTCCCCAGGGTTGTACAATGAGCAGTTCTTC
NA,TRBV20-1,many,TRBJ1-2,CSAQGGETGNYGYTF,TGCAGTGCTCAAGGAGGGGAGACCGGGAACTATGGCTACACCTTC
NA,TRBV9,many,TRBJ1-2,CASSPQHAANYGYTF,TGTGCCAGCAGCCCCCAGCACGCGGCTAACTATGGCTACACCTTC
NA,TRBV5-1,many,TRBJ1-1,CASSAEYLNTEAFF,TGCGCCAGCAGCGCGGAATATCTGAACACTGAAGCTTTCTTT
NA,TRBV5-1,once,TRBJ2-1,CASSLAVSGTAEQFF,TGCGCCAGCAGCTTGGCCGTGTCGGGGACGGCAGAGCAGTTCTTC
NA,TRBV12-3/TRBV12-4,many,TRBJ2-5,CASSFEYWGGSETQYF,TGTGCCAGCAGTTTTGAGTACTGGGGTGGTTCGGAGACCCAGTACTTC
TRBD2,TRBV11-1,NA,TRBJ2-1,CASSTRLAGQYNEQFF,TGTGCCAGCAGCACCCGACTAGCGGGACAATACAATGAGCAGTTCTTC
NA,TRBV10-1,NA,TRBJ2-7,CASPQEQYF,TGCGCCAGCCCCCAGGAGCAGTACTTC
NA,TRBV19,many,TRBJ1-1,CASRGHSNTEAFF,TGTGCCAGTAGAGGACATTCGAACACTGAAGCTTTCTTT
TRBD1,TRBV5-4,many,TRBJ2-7,CAASHRGFHEQYF,TGTGCCGCCTCGCACAGGGGATTTCACGAGCAGTACTTC
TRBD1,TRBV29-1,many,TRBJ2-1,CSTRTGVNEQFF,TGCAGCACACGAACAGGGGTGAATGAGCAGTTCTTC
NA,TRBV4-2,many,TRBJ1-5,CASSPMGAGVNQPQHF,TGTGCCAGCAGCCCTATGGGGGCAGGCGTCAATCAGCCCCAGCATTTT
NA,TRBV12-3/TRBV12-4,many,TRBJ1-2,CASTSLGPNYGYTF,TGTGCCAGCACCTCATTAGGACCTAACTATGGCTACACCTTC